This TCR beta chain was found in a study of neoadjuvant anti-PD-1 for oral cavity cancer. Clones were sequenced by immunoSEQ multiplex PCR, and TCRdb holds only the in-frame ones, with some missing. Among more than 15,000 clones listed, about 70% were seen once. The germline V gene has CDR1 SNHLY and CDR2 FYNNEI. Trimming took 3 bases from V and 3 from J, leaving 9 bases between them. The CDR3 loop spans 14 amino acids. No culture or expansion preceded analysis of these blood cells. This material consisted of PBMCs, taken before nivolumab (anti-PD-1) treatment. This TCR was recovered from a person aged 35-79 years with oral cavity squamous cell carcinoma. The chain has TRBV2 and TRBJ1-5; TRBD1 might be the D (5 bases). DNA of the CDR3: TGTGCCAGCAGTGATTTGGGGGTCAATCAGCCCCAGCATTTT. It codes for CASSDLGVNQPQHF.